These T cell receptor beta chains were read from a single sample in a study of T-cell memory formation after mild COVID-19. TCRdb itself ran the 5' RACE reads through MiXCR, one entry per CDR3 protein. The sample records about 500,000 distinct CDR3 sequences, about 20% being singletons. The material sequenced was PBMCs or a T cell subset sorted from them (not recorded which). All receptors come from an adult woman who had mild COVID-19 (a few samples of this study predate the infection). Cell type and time point are not known. The conserved cysteine and the conserved F or W are not part of the CDR3 here.

j_call v_call cdr3_aa
TRBJ2-5 TRBV5-4 ASSSSGRVKETQY
TRBJ1-3 TRBV7-9 ASNLQGSGNTIY
TRBJ2-7 TRBV24-1 ATVEVSYEQY
TRBJ2-1 TRBV12-3/TRBV12-4 ASSFGRTSYNEQF
TRBJ2-1 TRBV7-9 ASSLGLAGRHYNEQF
TRBJ1-5 TRBV6-5 ASRAGQNSNQPQH
TRBJ2-3 TRBV12-3/TRBV12-4 ASSDRDTLDPDTQY
TRBJ1-5 TRBV20-1 SARERGTGGNQPQH
TRBJ2-3 TRBV7-6 ASSLEFLGTDTQY
TRBJ2-3 TRBV7-9 ASSPGVAGAADTQY
TRBJ1-3 TRBV7-2 ASSLELVQGNTIY
TRBJ1-5 TRBV5-1 ASSLGAGGNQPQH
TRBJ2-7 TRBV6-5 ASTPGQGIYEQY
TRBJ2-2 TRBV7-9 ASSVGPTGLNTGELF
TRBJ2-3 TRBV7-9 ASSLVRGAWTDTQY
TRBJ2-1 TRBV7-9 ASSLRQEEQF
TRBJ2-3 TRBV29-1 SVETGGERRAVTDTQY
TRBJ2-3 TRBV4-1 ASSHELPSADTQY
TRBJ1-2 TRBV29-1 SVPDREDGYT
TRBJ2-1 TRBV16 ASSRDGDSYNEQF
TRBJ2-1 TRBV2 ASRPEGHPLAEQF
TRBJ2-7 TRBV7-6 ASSPRTSGLYEQY
TRBJ2-6 TRBV7-2 ASSRGTGGFSGANVLT
TRBJ2-7 TRBV5-6 ASSWRAPSYEQY
TRBJ2-3 TRBV24-1 ATSDPSRDTQY
TRBJ2-2 TRBV5-1 ASSRSGGSTGELF
TRBJ2-7 TRBV29-1 SASRDRGYEQY
TRBJ1-2 TRBV5-1 ASSDTENYGYT
TRBJ1-5 TRBV20-1 SASASSNQPQH
TRBJ2-5 TRBV6-6 ASSATGGFRETQY
TRBJ2-7 TRBV6-2/TRBV6-3 ASRPRTTSGGAGGEQY
TRBJ1-5 TRBV5-1 ASSLNPGTVNQPQH
TRBJ1-1 TRBV20-1 SAIWRGGTEAF
TRBJ2-5 TRBV4-1 ASSQVDRAALDGETQY
TRBJ1-2 TRBV9 ASSVDGGGNYGYT
TRBJ2-7 TRBV6-1 ASAGNYEQY
TRBJ2-7 TRBV20-1 SARPPGLDNQQY
TRBJ1-1 TRBV5-1 ASSSGGALEAF
TRBJ2-7 TRBV20-1 SASAGAYEQY
TRBJ2-7 TRBV27 ASSHGGTANYEQY
TRBJ2-7 TRBV4-2 ASSQDGTGMDEQY